These 14 T cell receptor beta chains were all obtained from the same sample, sequenced in a study of blood T cell repertoires in COVID-19. TCRdb keeps only in-frame clones here, not all; method: immunoSEQ multiplex PCR. The sample carries 470,000 or so clones, 80% to 90% recorded once. The sample comprised peripheral blood. The source is a human donor in a cohort sampled during active COVID-19.

Here the CDR3 reads CASSIGTGGRQDEQFF. DNA for the CDR3: TGTGCCAGTAGTATAGGGACAGGGGGCAGACAGGATGAGCAGTTCTTC. V is TRBV19 and J is TRBJ2-1; TRBD1 matches at 11 bases. The CDR3 loop spans 16 amino acids. Germline lookup yields CDR1 LNHDA and CDR2 SQIVND (reference sequence). The trim removed 1 base at V and 8 bases at J, leaving 7 bases unmatched.

The chain has TRBV5-1 and TRBJ1-1, with a weak D call TRBD1 (6 bases). V was shortened by 4 bases and J by 1 base, with 11 bases between the two germline ends. Germline V gene data show CDR1 as SGHRS and CDR2 as YFSETQ. The CDR3 has 14 residues. The CDR3 region has the DNA TGCGCCAGCAGCCCAACACAGGGGAACACTGAAGCTTTCTTT. Residues: CASSPTQGNTEAFF.

The chain employs TRBV7-3 and TRBJ2-1; TRBD1 matches at 7 bases. The CDR3 length is 15 residues. V gave up 5 bases and J gave up 6 bases; unmatched junction bases: 10. CDR1 is SGHTA and CDR2 is FQGTGA in the germline V gene. CDR3: CASSRTYRGTNEQFF. CDR3 bases: TGTGCCAGCAGCCGAACTTACAGGGGAACCAATGAGCAGTTCTTC.

The chain has TRBV9 and TRBJ2-3, with TRBD2 matching 11 bases. This CDR3 spans 17 amino acids. Germline V gene data show CDR1 as SGDLS and CDR2 as YYNGEE. With V trimmed by 4 bases and J by 1 base, 8 bases remained unmatched. The CDR3 DNA follows: TGTGCCAGCAGCCCGAGGACTAGCGGGCCGCGCACAGATACGCAGTATTTT. Protein sequence: CASSPRTSGPRTDTQYF.

The chain couples TRBV25-1 to TRBJ2-2; D possibly corresponds to TRBD2 (6 bases). CDR1 MGHDK and CDR2 SYGVNS come from the germline V gene. Trimming pared 1 base from V and 0 bases from J, leaving 9 bases between. The CDR3 spans 16 residues. The CDR3 sequence: CASSEWGDANTGELFF. The CDR3 region has the DNA TGTGCCAGCAGTGAATGGGGGGACGCGAACACCGGGGAGCTGTTTTTT.

The V call is TRBV5-6, the J call TRBJ2-7, with D tentatively TRBD2 (5 bases). V shed 3 bases and J shed 4 bases, with 20 bases lying between them. The germline V gene encodes CDR1 SGHDT and CDR2 YYEEEE. The CDR3 runs to 16 residues. The CDR3 here is CASSSTLRGRGYEQYF. CDR3 DNA sequence: TGTGCCAGCAGCTCTACCTTAAGAGGGAGAGGATACGAGCAGTACTTC.

This chain joins TRBV3-1 (or the pseudogene TRBV3-2) and TRBJ1-2; 8 bases agree with TRBD1. In germline, CDR1 is LGHDT, CDR2 YNNKEL (reference sequence). The CDR3 runs to 16 residues. Trimming cost V 0 bases and J 7 bases; bases outside gene matches: 10. CDR3 protein: CASSQDSGQVASGYTF. The CDR3 DNA is TGTGCCAGCAGCCAAGACTCGGGACAGGTGGCATCTGGCTACACCTTC.

This clone has a single count. The chain couples TRBV5-1 to TRBJ2-7; no clear D gene. CDR1 SGHRS and CDR2 YFSETQ come from the germline V gene. The germline V and J ends were trimmed by 0 bases and 0 bases, with 13 bases remaining between them. The CDR3 loop spans 16 amino acids. The DNA of the CDR3 is TGCGCCAGCAGCTTGGCCCCAGGAACAAACTCCTACGAGCAGTACTTC. Its translation is CASSLAPGTNSYEQYF.

This chain links TRBV5-4 with TRBJ2-6; 12 bases are shared with TRBD2. V trimming: 0 bases; J trimming: 4 bases; junction bases outside the gene matches: 8. In germline, CDR1 is SGHNT, CDR2 YYREEE (reference sequence). The CDR3 extends over 19 amino acids. The CDR3 nucleotides read TGTGCCAGCAGCTTGGGGCCTAGCGGGAGGGTATTGGGGGCCAACGTCCTGACTTTC. Its translation is CASSLGPSGRVLGANVLTF.

The chain recombines TRBV18 with TRBJ2-6, with a tentative D call TRBD2 (5 bases). Germline CDR1 reads KGHSH; CDR2 reads LQKENI. V shed 4 bases and J shed 0 bases, with 16 bases lying between them. This CDR3 region has 18 residues. In DNA form, the CDR3 reads TGTGCCAGCTCACTTTTGCCTAGCAGACACTCTGGGGCCAACGTCCTGACTTTC. Protein product: CASSLLPSRHSGANVLTF. Filled out from reference TRBV18 and TRBJ2-6, the complete variable domain reads NAGVMQNPRHLVRRRGQEARLRCSPMKGHSHVYWYRQLPEEGLKFMVYLQKENIIDESGMPKERFSAEFPKEGPSILRIQQVVRGDSAAYFCASSLLPSRHSGANVLTFGAGSRLTVL.

The rearrangement links TRBV21-1 to TRBJ2-5; TRBD2 is taken as the D call from the table, unchecked against the DNA. TRBV21-1 is labeled a pseudogene. The length of the CDR3 is 19 residues. The CDR3: CASSLGTSGRIQYQETQYF. CDR3 coding DNA: TGTGCCAGCAGCCTGGGGACTAGCGGGAGGATTCAGTACCAAGAGACCCAGTACTTC.

V usage is TRBV12-3 or TRBV12-4 and J usage is TRBJ2-4; D ambiguous. The CDR3 consists of 13 residues. V gave up 8 bases and J gave up 0 bases, with 8 bases separating them. Here the CDR3 DNA reads TGTGCCAGCGGGCAGCTAGCCAAAAACATTCAGTACTTC. As protein: CASGQLAKNIQYF.

The V and J genes are TRBV7-3 and TRBJ2-3, with TRBD1 matching 9 bases. The junction had 3 bases not matched to a gene; V was cut back by 6 bases and J by 5 bases. The CDR3 sequence is 13 residues long. Germline CDR1 is SGHTA and CDR2 is FQGTGA. The CDR3: CASSSGQGDTQYF. The CDR3, as DNA: TGTGCCAGCAGTTCGGGACAGGGAGATACGCAGTATTTT. The entire variable domain, with the rest obtained from reference TRBV7-3 and TRBJ2-3, is as follows: GAGVSQTPSNKVTEKGKYVELRCDPISGHTALYWYRQSLGQGPEFLIYFQGTGAADDSGLPNDRFFAVRPEGSVSTLKIQRTERGDSAVYLCASSSGQGDTQYFGPGTRLTVL.

This rearrangement joins TRBV6-1 to TRBJ1-2; D is possibly TRBD1 (5 bases). CDR3 length: 15 amino acids. V was clipped by 2 bases and J by 1 base, with 11 bases between them. Per germline, CDR1 MNHNS and CDR2 SASEGT. The CDR3 here is CASSEIHRINYGYTF. As DNA, the CDR3 is TGTGCCAGCAGTGAAATACACAGGATTAACTATGGCTACACCTTC.